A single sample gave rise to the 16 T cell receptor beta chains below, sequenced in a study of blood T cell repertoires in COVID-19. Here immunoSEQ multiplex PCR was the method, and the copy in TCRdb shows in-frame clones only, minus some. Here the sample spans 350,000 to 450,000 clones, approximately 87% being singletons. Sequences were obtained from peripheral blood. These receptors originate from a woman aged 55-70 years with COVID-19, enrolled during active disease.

The chain's CDR3 is CASSEYGTGSGNTIYF. In DNA, the CDR3 is TGCGCCAGCAGTGAATACGGGACAGGGTCTGGAAACACCATATATTTT. The chain links TRBV10-1 to TRBJ1-3, with TRBD1 identical over 9 bases. This CDR3 contains 16 residues. With V trimmed by 3 bases and J by 1 base, 4 bases remained unmatched. Germline V gives CDR1 WNHNN, CDR2 SYGVQD (reference sequence).

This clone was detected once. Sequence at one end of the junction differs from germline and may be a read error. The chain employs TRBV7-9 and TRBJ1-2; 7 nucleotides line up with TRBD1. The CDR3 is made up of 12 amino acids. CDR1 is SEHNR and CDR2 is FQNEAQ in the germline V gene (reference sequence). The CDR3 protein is CASSLLQGVLHF. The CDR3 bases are TGTGCCAGCAGCTTACTCCAGGGGGTCCTACACTTC.

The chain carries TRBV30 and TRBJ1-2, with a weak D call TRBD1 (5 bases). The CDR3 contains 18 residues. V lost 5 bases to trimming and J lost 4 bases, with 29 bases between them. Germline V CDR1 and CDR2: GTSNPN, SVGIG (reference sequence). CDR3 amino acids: CAWGSFLDNLSRGYGYTF. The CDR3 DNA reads TGTGCCTGGGGGAGTTTTTTAGACAATTTATCTAGGGGCTATGGCTACACCTTC. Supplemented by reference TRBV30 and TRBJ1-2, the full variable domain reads SQTIHQWPATLVQPVGSPLSLECTVEGTSNPNLYWYRQAAGRGLQLLFYSVGIGQISSEVPQNLSASRPQDRQFILSSKKLLLSDSGFYLCAWGSFLDNLSRGYGYTFGSGTRLTVV.

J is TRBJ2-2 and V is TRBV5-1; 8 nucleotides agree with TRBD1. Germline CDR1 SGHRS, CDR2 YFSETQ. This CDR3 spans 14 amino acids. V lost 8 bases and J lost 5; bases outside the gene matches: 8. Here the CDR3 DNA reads TGCGCCAGTACACGGACAGGGCAAACCGGGGAGCTGTTTTTT. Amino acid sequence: CASTRTGQTGELFF.

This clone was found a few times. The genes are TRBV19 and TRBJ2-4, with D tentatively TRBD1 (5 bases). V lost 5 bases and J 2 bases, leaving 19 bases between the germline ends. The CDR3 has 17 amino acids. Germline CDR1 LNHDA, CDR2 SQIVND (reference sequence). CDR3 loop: CASSFDRSLTTKNIQYF. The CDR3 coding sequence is TGTGCCAGTAGTTTCGACAGATCCCTCACCACCAAAAACATTCAGTACTTC.

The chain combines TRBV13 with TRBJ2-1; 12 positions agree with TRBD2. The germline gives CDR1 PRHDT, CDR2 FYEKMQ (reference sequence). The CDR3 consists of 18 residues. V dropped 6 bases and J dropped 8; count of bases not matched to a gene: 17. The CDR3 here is CASSRLWASGGAIYEQFF. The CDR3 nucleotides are TGTGCCAGCAGTCGCTTATGGGCTAGCGGGGGGGCTATCTATGAGCAGTTCTTC.

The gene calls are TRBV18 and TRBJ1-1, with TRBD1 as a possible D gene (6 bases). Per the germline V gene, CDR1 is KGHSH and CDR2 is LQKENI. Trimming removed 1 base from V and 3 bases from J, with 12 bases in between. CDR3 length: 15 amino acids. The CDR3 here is CASSPLDDRHTEAFF. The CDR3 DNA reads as TGTGCCAGCTCACCACTAGACGACAGGCACACTGAAGCTTTCTTT.

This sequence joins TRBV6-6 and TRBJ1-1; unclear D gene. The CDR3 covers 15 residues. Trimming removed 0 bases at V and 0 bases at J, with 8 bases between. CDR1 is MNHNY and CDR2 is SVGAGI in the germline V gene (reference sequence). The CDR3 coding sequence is TGTGCCAGCAGTTACTCCGGGAATTTGAACACTGAAGCTTTCTTT. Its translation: CASSYSGNLNTEAFF.

This chain's CDR3 is CASSLVEAGGQPQHF. CDR3 sequence (DNA): TGTGCCAGCAGCCTAGTGGAGGCGGGAGGACAGCCCCAGCATTTT. This chain links TRBV2 with TRBJ1-5; D gene uncertain. Per germline, CDR1 SNHLY and CDR2 FYNNEI. The CDR3 loop spans 15 amino acids. V was shortened by 6 bases and J by 7 bases, with 19 bases between the two germline ends.

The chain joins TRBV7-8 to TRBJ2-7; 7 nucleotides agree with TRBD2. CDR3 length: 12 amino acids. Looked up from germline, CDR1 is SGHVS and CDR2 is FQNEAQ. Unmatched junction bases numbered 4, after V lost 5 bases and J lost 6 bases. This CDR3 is CASSVERGEQYF. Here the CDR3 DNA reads TGTGCCAGCAGCGTAGAGCGGGGCGAGCAGTACTTC.

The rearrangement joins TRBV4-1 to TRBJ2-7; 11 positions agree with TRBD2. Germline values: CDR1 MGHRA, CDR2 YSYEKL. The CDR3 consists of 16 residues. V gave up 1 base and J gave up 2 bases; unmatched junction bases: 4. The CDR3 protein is CASSQVNSGGAYEQYF. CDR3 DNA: TGCGCCAGCAGCCAAGTTAATAGCGGGGGGGCCTACGAGCAGTACTTC.

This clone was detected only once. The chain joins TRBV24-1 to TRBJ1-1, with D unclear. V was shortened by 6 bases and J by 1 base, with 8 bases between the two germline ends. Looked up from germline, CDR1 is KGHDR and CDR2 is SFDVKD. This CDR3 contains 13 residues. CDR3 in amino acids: CATSSHENTEAFF. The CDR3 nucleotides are TGTGCCACCAGTTCACACGAGAACACTGAAGCTTTCTTT.

The CDR3 region has the DNA TGTGCCAGCAGCTTAGAAGACAGAACAACTAATGAAAAACTGTTTTTT. Protein sequence: CASSLEDRTTNEKLFF. The chain carries TRBV7-9 and TRBJ1-4; possibly TRBD1 for D (5 bases). CDR1 is SEHNR, CDR2 FQNEAQ, per germline (reference sequence). This CDR3 is built from 16 residues. Trimming pared 1 base from V and 0 bases from J, leaving 9 bases between.

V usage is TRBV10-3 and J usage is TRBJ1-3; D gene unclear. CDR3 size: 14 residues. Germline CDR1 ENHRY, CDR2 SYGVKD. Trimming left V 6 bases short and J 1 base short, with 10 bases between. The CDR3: CAIRGGGSGNTIYF. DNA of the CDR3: TGTGCCATCAGAGGAGGTGGGTCTGGAAACACCATATATTTT.

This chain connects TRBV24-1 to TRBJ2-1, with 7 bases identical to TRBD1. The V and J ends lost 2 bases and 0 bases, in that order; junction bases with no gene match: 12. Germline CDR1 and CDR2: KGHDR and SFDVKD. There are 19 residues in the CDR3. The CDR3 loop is CATSDSGQVLLFSYNEQFF. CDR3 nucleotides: TGTGCCACCAGTGATTCCGGACAGGTCCTCCTGTTCTCCTACAATGAGCAGTTCTTC.

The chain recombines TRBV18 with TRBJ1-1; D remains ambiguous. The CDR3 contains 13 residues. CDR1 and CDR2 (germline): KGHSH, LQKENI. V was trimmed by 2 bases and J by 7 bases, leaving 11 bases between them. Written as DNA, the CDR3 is TGTGCCAGCTCACCAGGGAGGTCGGTTGAAGCTTTCTTT. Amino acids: CASSPGRSVEAFF. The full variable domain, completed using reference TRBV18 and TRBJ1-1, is NAGVMQNPRHLVRRRGQEARLRCSPMKGHSHVYWYRQLPEEGLKFMVYLQKENIIDESGMPKERFSAEFPKEGPSILRIQQVVRGDSAAYFCASSPGRSVEAFFGQGTRLTVV.